This passage covers 23 T cell receptor beta chains from one sample sequenced in a study of T-cell reconstitution after alpha-beta-depleted transplantation in children. During its preparation, the TCRbeta library received unique molecular identifiers. Each CDR3 protein gets one entry after TCRdb re-called the PCR reads with MiXCR. The sample has fewer than 700,000 distinct CDR3 sequences; 10% to 15% are singletons. The sample in question was PBMCs, mostly from graft donor cells, obtained 360 days after TCRalphabeta/CD19-depleted stem cell transplant. Receptors were obtained from a male patient aged 10-17 years who had a stem cell transplant for acute myeloid leukemia, so the T cells may come from the graft donor.

The chain recombines TRBV6-2 or TRBV6-3 with TRBJ2-3; unclear D gene. The CDR3 extends over 15 amino acids. From germline, CDR1 is MNHEY and CDR2 SVGEGT. V was cut by 2 bases and J by 1 base, with 10 bases left in between. The CDR3 loop is CASSYGPPGTDTQYF. The DNA of the CDR3 is TGTGCCAGCAGTTACGGTCCGCCCGGCACAGATACGCAGTATTTT.

In this sample, this clonotype turned up a few times. The CDR3 loop reads CASSYSRAAPYNAVRWFF. The CDR3 coding sequence is TGTGCCAGCAGTTACTCGAGAGCCGCCCCCTATAACGCTGTCCGGTGGTTCTTC. This rearrangement joins TRBV6-5 to TRBJ2-1; D gene ambiguous. The V gene's germline CDR1 is MNHEY and CDR2 SVGAGI. The V end lost 0 bases, the J end lost 15 bases, and 30 bases lay between the germline ends. This CDR3 contains 18 residues.

This clonotype has just a few counts. The chain combines TRBV20-1 with TRBJ2-5; D unclear. Germline values: CDR1 DFQATT, CDR2 SNEGSKA (reference sequence). The CDR3 has 13 amino acids. V was clipped by 3 bases and J by 4 bases, with 12 bases between them. This chain's CDR3 is CSASRALGETQYF. In DNA form, the CDR3 reads TGCAGTGCTAGTCGGGCCCTCGGAGAGACCCAGTACTTC.

This clonotype has a count of ten or more. This rearrangement joins TRBV20-1 to TRBJ2-3; TRBD1 matches at 9 bases. With 3 bases clipped from V and 2 bases from J, the junction kept 3 bases outside the gene matches. The germline V gene encodes CDR1 DFQATT and CDR2 SNEGSKA (reference sequence). The CDR3 sequence is 14 residues long. CDR3 region: CSASRTGVTDTQYF. CDR3 coding DNA: TGCAGTGCTAGTCGGACAGGGGTCACAGATACGCAGTATTTT.

Only a few counts were recorded for this clonotype. CDR3 in amino acids: CASSWGQAVGYTF. The CDR3 DNA is TGTGCCAGCAGTTGGGGACAGGCTGTGGGCTACACCTTC. The genes are TRBV12-3 or TRBV12-4 and TRBJ1-2; 8 bases align to TRBD1. The CDR3 spans 13 residues. The V and J ends lost 4 bases and 8 bases, in that order; junction bases with no gene match: 6.

This clonotype appeared many times. The genes are TRBV20-1 and TRBJ1-2; D is perhaps TRBD1 (5 bases). V was shortened by 3 bases and J by 3 bases, with 11 bases between the two germline ends. Germline V lookup: CDR1 DFQATT, CDR2 SNEGSKA (reference sequence). The CDR3 runs 13 residues. CDR3 loop: CSASMGRDYGYTF. In DNA, the CDR3 is TGCAGTGCTAGTATGGGGCGCGACTATGGCTACACCTTC.

This chain joins TRBV5-1 and TRBJ2-7; D uncertain. The CDR3 sequence is 15 residues long. V was shortened by 2 bases and J by 2 bases, with 14 bases between the two germline ends. Germline V lookup: CDR1 SGHRS, CDR2 YFSETQ. The CDR3 DNA follows: TGCGCCAGCAGCTTACTTGACGGATCAACCTACGAGCAGTACTTC. Translated, it gives CASSLLDGSTYEQYF.

There are a few counts of this clonotype. CDR3 amino acids: CASRVSGPGNTIYF. The CDR3 region has the DNA TGTGCCAGCAGAGTAAGCGGGCCTGGAAACACCATATATTTT. The chain carries TRBV27 and TRBJ1-3; D is ambiguous. Trimming took 6 bases from V and 2 from J, leaving 11 bases between them. CDR1 and CDR2 from the germline V gene are MNHEY and SMNVEV (reference sequence). The CDR3 consists of 14 residues.

This chain joins TRBV11-1 and TRBJ2-4, with TRBD2 matching over 11 bases. The CDR3 length is 18 residues. Germline CDR1 and CDR2: SGHAT and FQDESV (reference sequence). V lost 8 bases and J lost 6; bases outside the gene matches: 18. The CDR3 here is CASAGVAGGPSPLNIQYF. CDR3 coding DNA: TGTGCCAGCGCGGGCGTAGCGGGAGGGCCGAGTCCCCTAAACATTCAGTACTTC.

The gene calls are TRBV12-3 or TRBV12-4 and TRBJ2-1; 9 nucleotides align to TRBD1. Trimming at V came to 7 bases and at J to 0 bases, leaving 4 bases not matched to a gene. The CDR3 runs to 15 residues. CDR3 DNA sequence: TGTGCCAGCATCAACAGGGGGCACTCCTACAATGAGCAGTTCTTC. It codes for CASINRGHSYNEQFF.

This clonotype has a handful of counts. The chain joins TRBV30 to TRBJ2-7, with 7 bases that match TRBD1. The V gene end was trimmed by 8 bases and the J gene end by 5 bases; junction bases not matched to a gene: 9. The CDR3 is 12 amino acids. Germline assignment: CDR1 GTSNPN and CDR2 SVGIG (reference sequence). The CDR3 DNA reads as TGTGCCGGCCGACAGGGCCCCAACGAGCAGTACTTC. It yields the protein CAGRQGPNEQYF.

The chain combines TRBV5-1 with TRBJ2-2, with 8 bases that match TRBD1. The CDR3 loop spans 14 amino acids. Germline assignment: CDR1 SGHRS and CDR2 YFSETQ. After removal of 8 bases from V and 0 bases from J, the junction contained 3 bases not matched to a gene. CDR3 bases: TGCGCCAGTTCGGACAGGGCGAACACCGGGGAGCTGTTTTTT. It encodes CASSDRANTGELFF. Together with reference TRBV5-1 and TRBJ2-2, the CDR3 gives the full variable domain: KAGVTQTPRYLIKTRGQQVTLSCSPISGHRSVSWYQQTPGQGLQFLFEYFSETQRNKGNFPGRFSGRQFSNSRSEMNVSTLELGDSALYLCASSDRANTGELFFGEGSRLTVL.

A few counts support this clonotype. J is TRBJ2-1 and V is TRBV6-5; D not resolved. The CDR3 has 14 residues. V lost 2 bases and J lost 9, with 14 bases in between. CDR1 and CDR2 (germline): MNHEY, SVGAGI. CDR3 coding DNA: TGTGCCAGCAGTTACGGCCTACTCGGTGTTGAGCAGTTCTTC. Translated, it gives CASSYGLLGVEQFF.

This clonotype was found many times. The chain links TRBV28 to TRBJ2-7; D unclear. Germline CDR1 reads MDHEN; CDR2 reads SYDVKM. The CDR3 has 11 amino acids. Trimming removed 3 bases from V and 3 bases from J, with 3 bases in between. CDR3 nucleotides: TGTGCCAGCAGTTTCTTCTACGAGCAGTACTTC. Its protein is CASSFFYEQYF. The variable domain in full, completed from reference TRBV28 and TRBJ2-7, reads DVKVTQSSRYLVKRTGEKVFLECVQDMDHENMFWYRQDPGLGLRLIYFSYDVKMKEKGDIPEGYSVSREKKERFSLILESASTNQTSMYLCASSFFYEQYFGPGTRLTVT.

The chain couples TRBV7-2 to TRBJ1-1; TRBD1 is a possible D gene (6 bases). The CDR3 runs 16 residues. CDR1 and CDR2 from the germline V gene are SGHTA and FQGNSA. The V end was cut by 1 base, the J end by 1 base, with 13 bases between. CDR3 DNA: TGTGCCAGCAGCTTAGATCGTCCAGGGGCGAACACTGAAGCTTTCTTT. It yields the protein CASSLDRPGANTEAFF.

V usage is TRBV4-3 and J usage is TRBJ2-7; 11 bases line up with TRBD2. The CDR3 length is 16 residues. Germline values: CDR1 LGHNA, CDR2 YSLEER. Losses at the gene ends were 4 bases for V and 3 bases for J; bases not matched to a gene: 8. The CDR3 DNA reads TGCGCCAGCAGCCGCTCTGTAGCGGGAGGGGTCTACGAGCAGTACTTC. Translated: CASSRSVAGGVYEQYF.

This chain links TRBV19 with TRBJ2-1; 15 bases align to TRBD2. V shed 6 bases, J shed 7 bases, and the junction held 7 bases outside the gene matches. There are 16 residues in the CDR3. CDR1 LNHDA and CDR2 SQIVND come from the germline V gene (reference sequence). DNA of the CDR3: TGTGCCAGTAGACTCCGGACTAGCGGGAGGGGTAATGAGCAGTTCTTC. It translates to CASRLRTSGRGNEQFF.

This clonotype has a handful of counts. This chain connects TRBV7-6 to TRBJ2-7; TRBD1 is a possible D gene (6 bases). The CDR3 is 14 residues long. Germline-derived CDR1 and CDR2 are SGHVS and FNYEAQ. V lost 1 base and J lost 3, with 10 bases in between. The CDR3 bases are TGTGCCAGCAGCTTAGTACAGGGAGACTACGAGCAGTACTTC. Translated: CASSLVQGDYEQYF.

The sample holds a few counts of this clonotype. The J gene is TRBJ2-3, the V gene TRBV4-3, with D maybe TRBD2 (8 bases). Trimming removed 6 bases from V and 2 bases from J, with 21 bases in between. The germline CDR1 and CDR2 sequences are LGHNA and YSLEER. The CDR3 loop spans 17 amino acids. The CDR3 DNA is TGCGCCAGCAGAGAAAGACAGGGCGGGGGGATCACAGATACGCAGTATTTT. Protein: CASRERQGGGITDTQYF.

This clonotype has more than one count but fewer than ten. The chain employs TRBV27 and TRBJ2-7, with 10 bases that match TRBD2. CDR3 length equals 18 residues. Germline CDR1 reads MNHEY; CDR2 reads SMNVEV (reference sequence). V lost 5 bases, J lost 0 bases, and 13 bases stayed unmatched. The CDR3, as DNA: TGTGCCAGCAGTGGGTCTAGCGGGAGAGGGTACGTCTCCTACGAGCAGTACTTC. Translation: CASSGSSGRGYVSYEQYF.

The V and J genes are TRBV24-1 and TRBJ1-6; no reliable D call. The CDR3 extends over 15 amino acids. V was shortened by 2 bases and J by 7 bases, with 11 bases between the two germline ends. CDR1 is KGHDR, CDR2 SFDVKD, per germline. For the CDR3, the DNA is TGTGCCACCAGTGATTCTCGTTGGCCCAATTCACCCCTCCACTTT. This sequence encodes CATSDSRWPNSPLHF.

The chain employs TRBV7-6 and TRBJ2-3, with D maybe TRBD2 (5 bases). The CDR3 extends over 16 amino acids. Germline CDR1 and CDR2: SGHVS and FNYEAQ. V was trimmed by 5 bases and J by 0 bases, leaving 15 bases between them. CDR3 sequence: CASSRLALGSTDTQYF. For the CDR3, the DNA is TGTGCCAGCAGCCGACTCGCACTAGGGAGCACAGATACGCAGTATTTT.

The genes are TRBV20-1 and TRBJ2-1, with D perhaps matching TRBD1 or TRBD2 (5 bases each). Per germline, CDR1 DFQATT and CDR2 SNEGSKA (reference sequence). V lost 2 bases to trimming and J lost 0 bases, with 14 bases between them. The CDR3 covers 16 residues. CDR3 in amino acids: CSARRGDFSSYNEQFF. The CDR3 coding sequence is TGCAGTGCTAGAAGGGGAGACTTCAGCTCCTACAATGAGCAGTTCTTC.